This T cell receptor beta chain was recovered during a study of blood T cell repertoires in COVID-19 (dated by TCRdb to the early 2020s). Describing the broader study: Samples covering the acute and convalescent phases of COVID-19 were provided by collaborators in the United States, Italy and Spain. Subjects who had been exposed to COVID-19, were actively infected with it, or had recovered from it provided the deeply sampled blood TCRbeta repertoires that made up the dataset. The samples were drawn from two sources: the first 160 participants of the ongoing ImmuneRACE study, and fewer than 1,500 subjects contributed by 6 global collaborators. Where available, HLA class I and class II types were obtained from metadata supplied by the sample provider rather than from assay-based typing. The prospective study material was composed of cDNA or gDNA derived from T cells, B-cell-depleted T cells, or PBMCs. The repertoires were released in a freely available public database intended as a resource for research on the immune response to SARS-CoV-2. Nearly every sample came with metadata listing a de-identified subject ID, COVID-19 status, age in years and sex.

Study-wide findings and limitations: The amount of clinical and demographic metadata varied by source and participant and was provided uncurated.

To note about this clone: Its specific antigen is unknown. No base-level quality is on record; no much larger clone is a single base apart.

Whole blood was collected in K2EDTA tubes by collaborating institutions according to the institutions' own protocols. For TCRbeta analysis, collaborators shipped samples as frozen whole blood, isolated PBMCs, or DNA extracted from either of those sample types. The CDR1 and CDR2 encoded by the germline V gene are SGHAT and FQNNGV. V lost 5 bases and J lost 3 bases, and the count of bases not matched to a germline gene is 9. The CDR3 goes from the cysteine to the phenylalanine over 16 residues. Of the read, only the CDR3 DNA is kept; its 48 bases are in frame from base 1. TCRbeta CDR3 regions were amplified from genomic DNA by means of the immunoSEQ Assay, a bias-controlled multiplex PCR. The study's processing was this. Nucleated cell counts per sample were estimated from amplification of reference gene primers within the assay. Sequence reads were collapsed and filtered to measure the absolute abundance of every unique TCRbeta CDR3 rearrangement. For each sample, productive Simpson clonality was calculated as the square root of Simpson's diversity index over productive rearrangements. In its TCRdb copy, this immuneACCESS table keeps in-frame sequences only and misses some clones. Where compared with another copy, unresolved V genes explain less than half of these, and the others have no known cause. V, J and clone size reflect that table, while D and trimming were determined from the DNA. Within this sample are about 78,000 clones, with less than 95% of them counted one time only. Of the sample, 0.8% to 1.3% falls within the top ten clones.

The sequence derives from a woman aged 45-65 years in a cohort sampled during active COVID-19. The chain is made from TRBV11-2 and TRBJ1-1; 10 nucleotides in the junction match TRBD1. Material: peripheral blood. The nucleotides are TGTGCCAGCAGCCCGAGGGACAGGGGATCCGACACTGAAGCTTTCTTT. The encoded protein is CASSPRDRGSDTEAFF.